This T cell receptor (beta chain) was sequenced during a study of breast tumors, draining lymph nodes, adjacent tissues. Regarding the study as a whole: Findings are consistent with lymph node origin and intratumoral expansion of most tumor T cells. Tumor repertoires ranked between lymph nodes and nontumor tissue in diversity, with V and J gene preferences. Tumor T cell lymph node origin was a supported hypothesis, not proven. Compared with basal-like, luminal-like tumors shared significantly more repertoire with nontumor tissue.

One entry per CDR3 protein results from TCRdb running MiXCR on the multiplex PCR reads. This sample has about 230,000 distinct CDR3 sequences, with about a third found just once. Concerning this clonotype itself: Antigen: not known.

Breast cancer patients provided tissue from their axillary draining lymph nodes. Trimming shortened V by 1 base and J by 0 bases, and 15 bases separated the two germline ends. Germline V gives CDR1 SGHVS, CDR2 FQNEAQ. The CDR3 consists of 17 residues. This chain joins TRBV7-8 and TRBJ1-1; D might be TRBD1 (5 bases). The TCR was taken from a female donor with breast cancer. Some clones in this sample may be carry-over from other donors' samples. The sample was axillary lymph node tissue. The CDR3 spells CASSLEAGLFMNTEAFF. CDR3 DNA sequence: TGTGCCAGCAGCTTAGAGGCGGGGCTATTCATGAACACTGAAGCTTTCTTT.